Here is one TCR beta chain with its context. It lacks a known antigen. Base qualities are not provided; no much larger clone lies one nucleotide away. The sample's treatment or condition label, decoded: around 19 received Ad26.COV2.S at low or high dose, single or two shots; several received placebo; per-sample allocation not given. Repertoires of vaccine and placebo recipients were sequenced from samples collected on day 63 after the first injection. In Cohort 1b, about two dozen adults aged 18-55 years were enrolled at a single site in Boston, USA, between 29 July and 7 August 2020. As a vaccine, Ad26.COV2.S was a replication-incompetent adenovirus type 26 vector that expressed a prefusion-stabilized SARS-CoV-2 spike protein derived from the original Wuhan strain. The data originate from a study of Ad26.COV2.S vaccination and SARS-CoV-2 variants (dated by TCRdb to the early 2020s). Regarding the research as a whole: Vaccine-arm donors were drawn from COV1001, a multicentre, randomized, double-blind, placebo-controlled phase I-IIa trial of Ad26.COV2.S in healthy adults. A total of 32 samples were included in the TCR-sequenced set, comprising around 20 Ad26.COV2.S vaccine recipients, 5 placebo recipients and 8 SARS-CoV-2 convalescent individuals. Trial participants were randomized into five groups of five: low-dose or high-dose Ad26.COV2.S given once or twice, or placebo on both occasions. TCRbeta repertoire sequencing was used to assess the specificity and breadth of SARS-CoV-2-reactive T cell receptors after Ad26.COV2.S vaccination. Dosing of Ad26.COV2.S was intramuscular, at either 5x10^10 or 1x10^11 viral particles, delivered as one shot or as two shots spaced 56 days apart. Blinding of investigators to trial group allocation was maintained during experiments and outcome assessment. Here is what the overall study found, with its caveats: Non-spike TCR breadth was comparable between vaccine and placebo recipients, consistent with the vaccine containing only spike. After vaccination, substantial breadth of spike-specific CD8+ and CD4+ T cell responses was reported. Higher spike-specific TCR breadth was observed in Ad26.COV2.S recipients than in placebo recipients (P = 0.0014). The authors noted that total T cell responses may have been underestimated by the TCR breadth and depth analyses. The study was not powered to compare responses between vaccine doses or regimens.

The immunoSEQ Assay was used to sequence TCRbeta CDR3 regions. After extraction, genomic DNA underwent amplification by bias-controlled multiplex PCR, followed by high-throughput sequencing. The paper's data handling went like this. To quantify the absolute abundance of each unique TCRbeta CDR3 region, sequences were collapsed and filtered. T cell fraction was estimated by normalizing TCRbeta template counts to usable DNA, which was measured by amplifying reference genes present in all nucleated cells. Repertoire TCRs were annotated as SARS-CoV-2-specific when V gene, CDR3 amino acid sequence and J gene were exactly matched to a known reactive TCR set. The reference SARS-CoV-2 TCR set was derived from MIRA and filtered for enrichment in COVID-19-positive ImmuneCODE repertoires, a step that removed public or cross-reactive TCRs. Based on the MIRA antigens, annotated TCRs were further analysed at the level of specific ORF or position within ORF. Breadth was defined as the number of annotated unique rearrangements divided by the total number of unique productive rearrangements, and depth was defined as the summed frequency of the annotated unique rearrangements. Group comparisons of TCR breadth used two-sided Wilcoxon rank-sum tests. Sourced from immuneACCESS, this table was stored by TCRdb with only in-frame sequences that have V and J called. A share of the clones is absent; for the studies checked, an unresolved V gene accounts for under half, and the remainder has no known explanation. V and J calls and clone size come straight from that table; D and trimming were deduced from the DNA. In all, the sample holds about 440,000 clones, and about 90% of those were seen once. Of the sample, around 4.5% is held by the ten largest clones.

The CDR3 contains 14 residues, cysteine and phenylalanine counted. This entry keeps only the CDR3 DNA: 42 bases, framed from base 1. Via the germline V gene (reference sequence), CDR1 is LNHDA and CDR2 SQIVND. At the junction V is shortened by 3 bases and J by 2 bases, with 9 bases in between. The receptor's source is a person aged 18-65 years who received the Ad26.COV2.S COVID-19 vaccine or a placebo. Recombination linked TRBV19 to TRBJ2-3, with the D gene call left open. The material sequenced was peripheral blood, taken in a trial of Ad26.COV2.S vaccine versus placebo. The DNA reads TGTGCCAGTAGTATCCAGAAGTACACAGATACGCAGTATTTT. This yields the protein CASSIQKYTDTQYF.